These T cell receptor beta chains were read from a single sample in a study of vaccination and CD4 T cells after COVID-19. Using its own MiXCR run on the PCR reads, TCRdb lists one record per CDR3 protein. This sample has under 15,000 distinct CDR3 sequences, with approximately 51% found just once. For these receptors, no antigen is known. The sequenced sample consisted of CD4+ T cells from blood, cultured in vitro. The receptor set was obtained from a human donor who had recovered from COVID-19. The CDR3 runs from the conserved cysteine through the conserved F or W. D genes are given only for firm matches. For some rows the clone size is stated as once, few or many, or as a class when expanded; others skip it.

clone size	V gene	J gene	D gene	CDR3 length	CDR3 DNA	CDR3 protein
NA	TRBV7-8	TRBJ2-7	TRBD2	17	TGTGCCAGCAGCTTAGGGGACCCCAGCGGGAGTTTTTACGAGCAGTACTTC	CASSLGDPSGSFYEQYF
NA	TRBV20-1	TRBJ2-1	NA	11	TGCAGTGCTAGTTTACTGAATGAGCAGTTCTTC	CSASLLNEQFF
NA	TRBV20-1	TRBJ1-1	TRBD1	14	TGCAGTGCCGGAACGACAGGGGGGGGCACTGAAGCTTTCTTT	CSAGTTGGGTEAFF
NA	TRBV20-1	TRBJ2-5	TRBD2	15	TGCAGTGCTGGCCCAAAACTAGCGGGAGAAGAGACCCAGTACTTC	CSAGPKLAGEETQYF
once	TRBV20-1	TRBJ2-3	NA	15	TGCAGTGCGCGGCCGGGACGGAGAGGCACAGATACGCAGTATTTT	CSARPGRRGTDTQYF
NA	TRBV19	TRBJ2-7	NA	14	TGTGCCAGCACACAGACAGTTCGCTCCTACGAGCAGTACTTC	CASTQTVRSYEQYF
NA	TRBV2	TRBJ2-7	NA	14	TGTGCCAGCAGTGTGGGATTGAGCTCCTACGAGCAGTACTTC	CASSVGLSSYEQYF
NA	TRBV27	TRBJ2-1	TRBD2	15	TGTGCCAGCAGGCCCCCCCTAGCGGGAGCCAATGAGCAGTTCTTC	CASRPPLAGANEQFF
NA	TRBV10-3	TRBJ1-2	NA	13	TGTGCCATCAGTGAAATGACGGCCTATGGCTACACCTTC	CAISEMTAYGYTF
NA	TRBV30	TRBJ1-5	NA	15	TGTGCCTGGAGTGTACAGGCGGGCAAGCGGCAGCCCCAGCATTTT	CAWSVQAGKRQPQHF
few	TRBV15	TRBJ2-3	TRBD1	14	TGTGCCACCAGCAGCCAGACAGGGGGCAATACGCAGTATTTT	CATSSQTGGNTQYF
NA	TRBV19	TRBJ1-5	TRBD1	14	TGTGCCAATAGTACACAGGGGGGAAGGCAGCCCCAGCATTTT	CANSTQGGRQPQHF
NA	TRBV4-2	TRBJ1-6	NA	15	TGTGCCAGCAGCCAGTCGAACAGGTGGTCCTCACCCCTCCACTTT	CASSQSNRWSSPLHF
NA	TRBV15	TRBJ2-7	TRBD1	15	TGTGCCACCAGCAGCCCGGGACAGGGGTCTGACGAGCAGTACTTC	CATSSPGQGSDEQYF
NA	TRBV28	TRBJ1-5	TRBD1	16	TGTGCCAGCAGTTCCCTGACAGGGGGCGGGAATCAGCCCCAGCATTTT	CASSSLTGGGNQPQHF
NA	TRBV10-3	TRBJ2-7	NA	12	TGTGCCATCAGTGTGGCAGGGGTTGAGCAGTACTTC	CAISVAGVEQYF
few	TRBV7-2	TRBJ1-2	TRBD1	12	TGTGCCAGCAGCGGGGACAGGGTTGGCTACACCTTC	CASSGDRVGYTF
NA	TRBV20-1	TRBJ1-1	NA	10	TGTCACCGAGGGGGCACTGAAGCTTTCTTT	CHRGGTEAFF
few	TRBV30	TRBJ2-5	NA	12	TGTGCCTGGAGTATGGGGTGGGAGACCCAGTACTTC	CAWSMGWETQYF
few	TRBV6-1	TRBJ2-7	NA	12	TGTGCCAGCAGTACATCGGACGACGAGCAGTACTTC	CASSTSDDEQYF
NA	TRBV7-3	TRBJ2-5	TRBD1	11	TGTGCCAGCAGCCGCGACAGGGGCAAGTACTTC	CASSRDRGKYF
NA	TRBV5-1	TRBJ2-5	TRBD1	14	TGCGCCAGCAGGCTAGGGACAGGTCAAGAGACCCAGTACTTC	CASRLGTGQETQYF
NA	TRBV6-1	TRBJ1-6	NA	14	TGTGCCAGCACCTCACAAACAGGGAATTCACCCCTCCACTTT	CASTSQTGNSPLHF
NA	TRBV20-1	TRBJ2-5	NA	15	TGCAGTGCGGGGGACGACGGAGGGACTGGGGAGACCCAGTACTTC	CSAGDDGGTGETQYF
NA	TRBV10-3	TRBJ1-6	NA	15	TGTGCCATCAGCCCCCTTCGGGTTGAGAACTCACCCCTCCACTTT	CAISPLRVENSPLHF
NA	TRBV7-9	TRBJ2-7	NA	13	TGTGCCAGCAGCTCAACGGGCGGGGGCAGGCCCTTCTTC	CASSSTGGGRPFF
NA	TRBV4-2	TRBJ1-6	NA	20	TGTGCCAGCAGCCAAGCGTCGGACACCCTGGGAGGCTCCTATAATTCACCCCTCCACTTT	CASSQASDTLGGSYNSPLHF
NA	TRBV7-9	TRBJ2-3	TRBD2	14	TGTGCCAGCAGCCTTGTGGGTAGCGGGAGTACGCAGTATTTT	CASSLVGSGSTQYF
few	TRBV20-1	TRBJ2-3	NA	13	TGCAGTGTCGGTCCGCCGGGCACAGATACGCAGTATTTT	CSVGPPGTDTQYF
NA	TRBV12-3/TRBV12-4	TRBJ2-3	TRBD2	13	TGTGCCAGCAGTCGACCAGGGACTAGTGCGCAGTATTTT	CASSRPGTSAQYF
NA	TRBV20-1	TRBJ2-5	TRBD2	17	TGCAGTGCCCGTTCTAGCGGGAGGACCTTATACCAAGAGACCCAGTACTTC	CSARSSGRTLYQETQYF
few	TRBV10-3	TRBJ1-1	NA	15	TGTGCCATCAGTGCCACAGATACCGCCACCACTGAAGCTTTCTTT	CAISATDTATTEAFF
few	TRBV24-1	TRBJ2-7	NA	12	TGTGCCACCAGTGGACCTGCCTACGAGCAGTACTTC	CATSGPAYEQYF
NA	TRBV28	TRBJ2-3	TRBD1	13	TGTGCCAGCACTCCTCAGGGGGTCGATACGCAGTATTTT	CASTPQGVDTQYF
NA	TRBV20-1	TRBJ2-3	NA	13	TGCAGTGCTAGAGGGCCAGACGGAGATACGCAGTATTTT	CSARGPDGDTQYF
few	TRBV20-1	TRBJ2-7	TRBD2	15	TGCAGTGCTAGCGGGAGGATGGGACCGAGCTACGAGCAGTACTTC	CSASGRMGPSYEQYF
NA	TRBV27	TRBJ2-5	TRBD2	15	TGTGCCAGCAGTTTATCGATCCGGGGGGTGGAGACCCAGTACTTC	CASSLSIRGVETQYF
NA	TRBV6-1	TRBJ2-5	TRBD1	16	TGTGCCAGCAGGGCGGGACAGGGGTTAGGATGGGAGACCCAGTACTTC	CASRAGQGLGWETQYF
few	TRBV20-1	TRBJ2-7	TRBD1	14	TGCAGTGCTAGGTTACGGGACAGGGCCTACGAGCAGTACTTC	CSARLRDRAYEQYF
NA	TRBV5-1	TRBJ2-3	NA	14	TGCGCCAGCAGCTTGGGGTTAGCAGTAGATACGCAGTATTTT	CASSLGLAVDTQYF
few	TRBV10-3	TRBJ2-3	NA	11	TGTGCCATCAGCGAGGGGGATACGCAGTATTTT	CAISEGDTQYF
NA	TRBV12-3/TRBV12-4	TRBJ2-7	NA	14	TGTGCCAGCAGTTACAATGGTTACGCCTACGAGCAGTACTTC	CASSYNGYAYEQYF